This T cell receptor (beta chain) stems from a study of cytomegalovirus exposure and HLA in healthy donors. Germline lookup yields CDR1 LGHNT and CDR2 FRNRAP. V lost 6 bases to trimming and J lost 13 bases, with 18 bases between them. The CDR3 extends over 13 amino acids. Use of 60 Vbeta and 13 Jbeta primers characterized the PCR. Repertoires were generated with immunoSEQ multiplex PCR, while TCRdb's copy carries only in-frame clones and drops some. Here the sample spans about 170,000 clones, 84% being singletons. What was sequenced was PBMCs. The TCR sequence derives from a boy aged 2-9 years in good health and CMV-seronegative. The chain combines TRBV12-5 with TRBJ2-2, with D tentatively TRBD1 (6 bases). The CDR3, as DNA: TGTGCTAGTGGCCTTGGTAGGGGGTTAGGGCTGTTTTTT. This translates into CASGLGRGLGLFF. Filled out from reference TRBV12-5 and TRBJ2-2, the complete variable domain reads DARVTQTPRHKVTEMGQEVTMRCQPILGHNTVFWYRQTMMQGLELLAYFRNRAPLDDSGMPKDRFSAEMPDATLATLKIQPSEPRDSAVYFCASGLGRGLGLFFGEGSRLTVL.